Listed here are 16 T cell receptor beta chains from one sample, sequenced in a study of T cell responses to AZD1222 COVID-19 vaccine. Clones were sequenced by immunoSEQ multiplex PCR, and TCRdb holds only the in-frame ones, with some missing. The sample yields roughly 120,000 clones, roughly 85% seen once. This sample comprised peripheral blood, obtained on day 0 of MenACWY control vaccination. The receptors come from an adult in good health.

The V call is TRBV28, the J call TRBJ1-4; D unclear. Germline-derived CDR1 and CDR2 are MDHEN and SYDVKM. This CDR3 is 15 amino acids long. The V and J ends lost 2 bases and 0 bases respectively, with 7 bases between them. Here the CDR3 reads CASSLDAATNEKLFF. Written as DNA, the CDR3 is TGTGCCAGCAGTTTAGACGCTGCAACTAATGAAAAACTGTTTTTT.

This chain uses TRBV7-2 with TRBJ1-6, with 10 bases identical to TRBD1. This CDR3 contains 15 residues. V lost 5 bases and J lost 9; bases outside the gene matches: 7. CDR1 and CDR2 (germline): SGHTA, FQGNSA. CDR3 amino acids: CASSPRQGARSPLHF. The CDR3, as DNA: TGTGCCAGCAGCCCACGACAGGGGGCTCGTTCACCCCTCCACTTT. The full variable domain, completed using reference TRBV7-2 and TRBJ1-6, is GAGVSQSPSNKVTEKGKDVELRCDPISGHTALYWYRQSLGQGLEFLIYFQGNSAPDKSGLPSDRFSAERTGGSVSTLTIQRTQQEDSAVYLCASSPRQGARSPLHFGNGTRLTVT.

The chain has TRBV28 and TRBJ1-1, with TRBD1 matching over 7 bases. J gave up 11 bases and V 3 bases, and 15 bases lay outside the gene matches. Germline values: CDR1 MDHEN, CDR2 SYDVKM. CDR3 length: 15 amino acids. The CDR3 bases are TGTGCCAGCAGTTTTGGTGACAGGGTTATGGGTCAGGCTTTCTTT. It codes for CASSFGDRVMGQAFF. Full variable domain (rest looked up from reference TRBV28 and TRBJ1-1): DVKVTQSSRYLVKRTGEKVFLECVQDMDHENMFWYRQDPGLGLRLIYFSYDVKMKEKGDIPEGYSVSREKKERFSLILESASTNQTSMYLCASSFGDRVMGQAFFGQGTRLTVV.

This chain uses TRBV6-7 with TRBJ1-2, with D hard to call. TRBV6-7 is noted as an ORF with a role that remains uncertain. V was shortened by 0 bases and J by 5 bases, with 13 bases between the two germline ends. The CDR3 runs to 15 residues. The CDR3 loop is CASSYSSSHGYGYTF. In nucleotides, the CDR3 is TGTGCCAGCAGTTACTCGAGCTCCCATGGTTATGGCTACACCTTC.

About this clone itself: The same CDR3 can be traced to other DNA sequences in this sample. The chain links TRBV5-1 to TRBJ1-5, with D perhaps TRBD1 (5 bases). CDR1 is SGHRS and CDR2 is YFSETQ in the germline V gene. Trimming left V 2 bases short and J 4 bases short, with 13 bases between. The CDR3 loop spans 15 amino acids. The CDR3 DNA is TGCGCCAGCAGCTTTGGGACTGAACCTAATCAGCCCCAGCATTTT. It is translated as CASSFGTEPNQPQHF.

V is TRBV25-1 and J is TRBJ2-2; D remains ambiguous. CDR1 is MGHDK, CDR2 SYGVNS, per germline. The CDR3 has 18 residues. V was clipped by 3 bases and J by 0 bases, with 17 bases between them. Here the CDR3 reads CASSDPSKNLANTGELFF. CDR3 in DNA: TGTGCCAGCAGTGACCCCTCTAAAAACCTCGCGAACACCGGGGAGCTGTTTTTT.

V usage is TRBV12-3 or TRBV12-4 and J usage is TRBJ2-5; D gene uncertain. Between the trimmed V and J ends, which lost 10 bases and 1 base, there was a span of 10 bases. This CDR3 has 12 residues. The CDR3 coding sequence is TGTGCCACTGGCCAGTCCCAAGAGACCCAGTACTTC. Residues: CATGQSQETQYF.

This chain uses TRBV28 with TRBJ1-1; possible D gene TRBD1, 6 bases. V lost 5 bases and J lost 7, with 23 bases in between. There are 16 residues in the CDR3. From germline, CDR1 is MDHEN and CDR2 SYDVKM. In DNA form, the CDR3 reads TGTGCCAGCAGTCTCAAACCCGGGGGGCTACGTGGTGAAGCTTTCTTT. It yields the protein CASSLKPGGLRGEAFF. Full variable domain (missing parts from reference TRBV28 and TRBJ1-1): DVKVTQSSRYLVKRTGEKVFLECVQDMDHENMFWYRQDPGLGLRLIYFSYDVKMKEKGDIPEGYSVSREKKERFSLILESASTNQTSMYLCASSLKPGGLRGEAFFGQGTRLTVV.

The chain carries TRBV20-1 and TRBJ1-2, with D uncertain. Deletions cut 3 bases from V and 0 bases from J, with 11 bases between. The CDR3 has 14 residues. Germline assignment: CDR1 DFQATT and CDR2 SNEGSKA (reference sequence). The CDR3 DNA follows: TGCAGTGCTAGTGAGACAATAACTAACTATGGCTACACCTTC. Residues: CSASETITNYGYTF.

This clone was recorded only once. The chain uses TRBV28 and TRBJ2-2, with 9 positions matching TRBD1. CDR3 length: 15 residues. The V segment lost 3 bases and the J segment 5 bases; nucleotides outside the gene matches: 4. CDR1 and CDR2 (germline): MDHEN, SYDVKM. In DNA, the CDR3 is TGTGCCAGCAGTTTTCAGGACAGGGGTACCGGGGAGCTGTTTTTT. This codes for CASSFQDRGTGELFF.

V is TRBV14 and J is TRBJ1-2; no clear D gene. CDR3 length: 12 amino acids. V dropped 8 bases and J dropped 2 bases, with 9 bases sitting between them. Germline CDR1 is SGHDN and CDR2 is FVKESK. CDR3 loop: CASAYENYGYTF. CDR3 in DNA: TGTGCCAGCGCCTATGAAAACTATGGCTACACCTTC.

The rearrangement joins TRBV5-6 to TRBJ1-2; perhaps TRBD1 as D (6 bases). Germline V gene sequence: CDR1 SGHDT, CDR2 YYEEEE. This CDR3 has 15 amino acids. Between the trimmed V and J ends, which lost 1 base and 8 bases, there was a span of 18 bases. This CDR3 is CASSLWTRGRSGYTF. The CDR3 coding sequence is TGTGCCAGCAGCTTGTGGACCAGGGGAAGGAGCGGCTACACCTTC. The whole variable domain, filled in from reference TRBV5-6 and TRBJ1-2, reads DAGVTQSPTHLIKTRGQQVTLRCSPKSGHDTVSWYQQALGQGPQFIFQYYEEEERQRGNFPDRFSGHQFPNYSSELNVNALLLGDSALYLCASSLWTRGRSGYTFGSGTRLTVV.

CDR3 sequence reads: CASSGLAGGPATQYF. CDR3 nucleotides: TGTGCCAGCAGCGGCCTAGCGGGGGGGCCGGCTACGCAGTATTTT. The chain recombines TRBV9 with TRBJ2-3; 12 bases line up with TRBD2. The V gene's germline CDR1 is SGDLS and CDR2 YYNGEE. The CDR3 contains 15 residues. V lost 3 bases, J lost 8 bases, and 7 bases stayed unmatched.

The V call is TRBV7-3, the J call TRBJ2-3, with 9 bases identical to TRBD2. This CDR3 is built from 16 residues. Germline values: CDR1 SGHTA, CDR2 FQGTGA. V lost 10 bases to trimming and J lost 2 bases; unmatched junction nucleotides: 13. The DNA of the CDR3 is TGTGCCACCGCGTCGGGAGCGGGGGGATCCACAGATACGCAGTATTTT. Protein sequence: CATASGAGGSTDTQYF.

DNA of the CDR3: TGTGCCAGCAGTTCGGGACAGGGTATAAAGTACACCTTC. Translated, it gives CASSSGQGIKYTF. The rearrangement joins TRBV27 to TRBJ1-2; the match to TRBD1 covers 9 bases. The V gene's germline CDR1 is MNHEY and CDR2 SMNVEV (reference sequence). The CDR3 runs 13 residues. Unmatched junction bases numbered 8, after V lost 4 bases and J lost 11 bases.

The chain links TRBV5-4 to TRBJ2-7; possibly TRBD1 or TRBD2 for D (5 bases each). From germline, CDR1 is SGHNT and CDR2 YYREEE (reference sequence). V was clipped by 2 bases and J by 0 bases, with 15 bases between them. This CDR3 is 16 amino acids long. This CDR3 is CASSFLRDPNSYEQYF. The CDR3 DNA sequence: TGTGCCAGCAGCTTCCTCAGGGACCCCAACTCCTACGAGCAGTACTTC.